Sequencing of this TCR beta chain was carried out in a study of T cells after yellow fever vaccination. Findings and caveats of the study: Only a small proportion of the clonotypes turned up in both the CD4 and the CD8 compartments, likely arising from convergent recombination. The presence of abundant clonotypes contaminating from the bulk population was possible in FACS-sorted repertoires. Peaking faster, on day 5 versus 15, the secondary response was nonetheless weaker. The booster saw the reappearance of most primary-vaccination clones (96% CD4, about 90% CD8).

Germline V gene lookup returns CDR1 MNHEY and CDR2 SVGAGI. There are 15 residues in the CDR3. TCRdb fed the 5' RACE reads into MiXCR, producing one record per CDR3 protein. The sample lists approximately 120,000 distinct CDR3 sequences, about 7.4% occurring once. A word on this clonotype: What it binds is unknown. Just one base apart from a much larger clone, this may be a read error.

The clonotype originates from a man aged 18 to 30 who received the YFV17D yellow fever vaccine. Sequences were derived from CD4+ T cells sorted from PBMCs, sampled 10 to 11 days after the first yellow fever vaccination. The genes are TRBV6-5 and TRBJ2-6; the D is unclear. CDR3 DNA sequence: TGTGCCAACAGTTACGATCACTCTGGGGCCAACGTCCTGACTTTC. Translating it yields CANSYDHSGANVLTF.